This T cell receptor (beta chain) came from a study of shared clonotypes between healthy human individuals. Donation came from healthy HIV-negative adults that had no recent acute infections or vaccinations. Germline V gene lookup returns CDR1 SGHDT and CDR2 YYEEEE. A total of 15 residues make up the CDR3, ends included. For every subset, genomic DNA was evenly distributed across several immunoSEQ plates. The table came from immunoSEQ multiplex PCR; TCRdb's copy has only in-frame clones and leaves some out. The data hold about 1.1 million clones, with 78% observed a single time. Overall study findings and caveats: Naive CD4 clonotype sharing across four donors was around 5%. Generation probabilities of non-shared clonotypes were lower (relative to those shared by all four donors).

In regard to this clone: Its antigen is not identified. The CDR3 does not end in the conserved phenylalanine or tryptophan, so this is likely a read error. The limits of the CDR3 on the DNA are not certain, so only TCRdb's listed CDR3 is given.

This chain connects TRBV5-6 to TRBJ1-1; the tabulated D call, TRBD1, remains unverified against the DNA. This clonotype was obtained from a young man in good health. Some clones in this sample may be carry-over from other donors' samples. Sequencing was performed on memory CD4+ T cells from PBMCs. As for subset: CD45RA-negative fraction. This chain's CDR3 is CASSLAGTGRRHSLV.